Following are 31 T cell receptor beta chains from one sample sequenced in a study of molecular identifiers for immune sequencing clone quantification. TCRdb reanalysed the PCR reads using MiXCR and keeps one entry per CDR3 protein. The table lists 400,000 to 600,000 distinct CDR3 sequences, about 21% of them singletons. Sample: naive CD8+ T cells from blood, with Jurkat cell RNA spiked in. This sample's subset: FACS-sorted CD8+CD4-CCR7+CD45RA+ naive T cells. These receptors originate from a human donor in good health. Some libraries in this study had Jurkat cell RNA spiked in.

J is TRBJ1-1 and V is TRBV27, with 7 bases matching TRBD1. The CDR3 contains 14 residues. Germline values: CDR1 MNHEY, CDR2 SMNVEV (reference sequence). Losses at the gene ends were 7 bases for V and 5 bases for J; bases not matched to a gene: 10. The CDR3 region is CASIPGGGGTEAFF. In DNA, the CDR3 is TGTGCCAGCATACCAGGGGGGGGAGGAACTGAAGCTTTCTTT.

To note about this clonotype: This may stem from a read error, because a much larger clone lies one nucleotide away. The chain couples TRBV29-1 to TRBJ2-1, with 9 bases matching TRBD2. The CDR3 has 17 amino acids. The germline CDR1 and CDR2 sequences are SQVTM and ANQGSEA. With V trimmed by 0 bases and J by 6 bases, 12 bases remained unmatched. CDR3 protein: CSVEERWFSGRSNEQFF. Here the CDR3 DNA reads TGCAGCGTTGAAGAACGGTGGTTTAGCGGGAGAAGCAATGAGCAGTTCTTC.

This chain uses TRBV20-1 with TRBJ2-5, with TRBD1 identical over 11 bases. Unmatched junction bases numbered 10, after V lost 5 bases and J lost 5 bases. Germline V gene lookup returns CDR1 DFQATT and CDR2 SNEGSKA (reference sequence). The CDR3 covers 15 residues. CDR3 in DNA: TGCAGTGCTGGTCCGGACAGGGGGCGACGGGAGACCCAGTACTTC. Its protein product is CSAGPDRGRRETQYF.

V gene TRBV9 combines with J gene TRBJ2-7, with 7 bases lining up with TRBD1. The CDR3 extends over 14 amino acids. Per germline, CDR1 SGDLS and CDR2 YYNGEE. The V segment lost 3 bases and the J segment 0 bases; nucleotides outside the gene matches: 3. CDR3 region: CASSGQGPSYEQYF. CDR3 in DNA: TGTGCCAGCAGCGGACAGGGCCCCTCCTACGAGCAGTACTTC.

The V and J genes are TRBV4-2 and TRBJ1-5; D gene uncertain. The germline gives CDR1 LGHNA, CDR2 YNFKEQ. The CDR3 totals 15 residues. V shed 2 bases and J shed 3 bases, with 11 bases lying between them. The CDR3 DNA reads as TGTGCCAGCAGCCAAAACATTCTATCCAATCAGCCCCAGCATTTT. Its translation is CASSQNILSNQPQHF.

With respect to this clonotype: A much larger clone lies a single base off, so this may be a read error. CDR3 sequence reads: CASSAFLAGVPDTQYF. The CDR3 DNA reads as TGTGCCAGCAGCGCCTTCCTAGCGGGAGTTCCAGATACGCAGTATTTT. The chain joins TRBV5-5 to TRBJ2-3; 10 nucleotides line up with TRBD2. The V segment lost 4 bases and the J segment 4 bases; nucleotides outside the gene matches: 9. The CDR3 is 16 residues long. The V gene's germline CDR1 is SGHKS and CDR2 YYEKEE (reference sequence).

The chain combines TRBV10-2 with TRBJ2-1; D not resolved. The CDR3 consists of 12 residues. V shed 3 bases and J shed 7 bases, with 7 bases lying between them. The germline V gene encodes CDR1 WSHSY and CDR2 SAAADI. DNA for the CDR3: TGCGCCAGCAGTGATGGTGGGAATGAGCAGTTCTTC. Its translation: CASSDGGNEQFF.

The chain is built from TRBV4-3 and TRBJ2-1; 10 bases agree with TRBD2. This CDR3 has 17 residues. After removal of 0 bases from V and 8 bases from J, the junction contained 10 bases not matched to a gene. Germline V lookup: CDR1 LGHNA, CDR2 YSLEER. Here the CDR3 reads CASSQDVSGRPSDEQFF. For the CDR3, the DNA is TGCGCCAGCAGCCAAGATGTTAGCGGGAGGCCCTCGGATGAGCAGTTCTTC.

This clonotype was seen a handful of times. The V call is TRBV6-5, the J call TRBJ1-6; no firm D call. V shed 6 bases and J shed 0 bases, with 15 bases lying between them. The CDR3 runs 17 residues. In germline, CDR1 is MNHEY, CDR2 SVGAGI. Here the CDR3 reads CASRLPSRSSYNSPLHF. The CDR3, as DNA: TGTGCCAGCAGACTCCCCTCCAGGAGCTCCTATAATTCACCCCTCCACTTT.

This clonotype has ten or more counts. The chain has TRBV6-1 and TRBJ2-7; D is possibly TRBD1 (6 bases). This CDR3 is built from 13 residues. The germline V gene encodes CDR1 MNHNS and CDR2 SASEGT. Trimming shortened V by 6 bases and J by 0 bases, and 9 bases separated the two germline ends. The CDR3 DNA is TGTGCCAGCAGAGACAGGTTCTCCTACGAGCAGTACTTC. It codes for CASRDRFSYEQYF.

This clonotype was recorded many times. This chain connects TRBV7-9 to TRBJ2-2; TRBD1 matches 12 bases. The V gene end was trimmed by 4 bases and the J gene end by 6 bases; junction bases not matched to a gene: 6. CDR3 length: 16 amino acids. The V gene's germline CDR1 is SEHNR and CDR2 FQNEAQ (reference sequence). CDR3 region: CASSSPGQGAAGELFF. CDR3 nucleotide sequence: TGTGCCAGCAGCTCTCCGGGACAGGGGGCCGCCGGGGAGCTGTTTTTT. The variable domain in full, completed from reference TRBV7-9 and TRBJ2-2, reads DTGVSQNPRHKITKRGQNVTFRCDPISEHNRLYWYRQTLGQGPEFLTYFQNEAQLEKSRLLSDRFSAERPKGSFSTLEIQRTEQGDSAMYLCASSSPGQGAAGELFFGEGSRLTVL.

The chain couples TRBV14 to TRBJ1-2; D is possibly TRBD1 (5 bases). The CDR3 length is 14 residues. The germline gives CDR1 SGHDN, CDR2 FVKESK. V gave up 0 bases and J gave up 4 bases, with 9 bases separating them. CDR3 nucleotide sequence: TGTGCCAGCAGCCAAGAGCGGGGGACCTATGGCTACACCTTC. Translating it yields CASSQERGTYGYTF. Supplemented by reference TRBV14 and TRBJ1-2, the full variable domain reads EAGVTQFPSHSVIEKGQTVTLRCDPISGHDNLYWYRRVMGKEIKFLLHFVKESKQDESGMPNNRFLAERTGGTYSTLKVQPAELEDSGVYFCASSQERGTYGYTFGSGTRLTVV.

Remarks on this clonotype: This sequence may be a read error, since a much larger clone differs from it by one base. The gene calls are TRBV7-9 and TRBJ2-5; TRBD2 agrees at 7 bases. The CDR3 covers 14 residues. J was trimmed by 9 bases and V by 4 bases; bases with no gene match: 11. The V gene's germline CDR1 is SEHNR and CDR2 FQNEAQ (reference sequence). The CDR3 coding sequence is TGTGCCAGCAGCTACAGCGGGATCGGGGAGCCCCAGTACTTC. Its protein product is CASSYSGIGEPQYF.

This clonotype was found many times. The rearrangement joins TRBV5-1 to TRBJ1-6; no reliable D call. Germline V CDR1 and CDR2: SGHRS, YFSETQ. Trimming cost V 0 bases and J 10 bases, with 11 bases left between them. The CDR3 extends over 14 amino acids. In DNA, the CDR3 is TGCGCCAGCAGCTTGGACAGATTTGGATCACCCCTCCACTTT. Translating it yields CASSLDRFGSPLHF.

This clonotype was detected only a few times. The rearrangement joins TRBV3-1 to TRBJ2-1; possible D gene TRBD2, 6 bases. The CDR3 loop spans 15 amino acids. V was clipped by 0 bases and J by 4 bases, with 10 bases between them. Germline CDR1 LGHDT, CDR2 YNNKEL (reference sequence). CDR3 nucleotide sequence: TGTGCCAGCAGCCAAGATCACCGGGGGTACAATGAGCAGTTCTTC. Translated: CASSQDHRGYNEQFF.

The chain joins TRBV6-6 to TRBJ2-2, with unresolved D. CDR3 length: 15 amino acids. V lost 2 bases to trimming and J lost 0 bases, with 7 bases between them. Germline CDR1 reads MNHNY; CDR2 reads SVGAGI (reference sequence). The CDR3 here is CASSYGPANTGELFF. DNA of the CDR3: TGTGCCAGCAGTTACGGGCCAGCGAACACCGGGGAGCTGTTTTTT.

Only a few counts were recorded for this clonotype. The CDR3 DNA sequence: TGCAGTGCTAGAGGCAGCGTTTCGTACGAGCAGTACTTC. It encodes CSARGSVSYEQYF. The chain combines TRBV20-1 with TRBJ2-7; unclear D gene. CDR1 and CDR2 (germline): DFQATT, SNEGSKA (reference sequence). The CDR3 spans 13 residues. The V gene lost 1 base and the J gene lost 4 bases, with 11 bases spanning the gap.

With regard to this clonotype: A much larger clone is a single base away; this may be a read error. The chain has TRBV29-1 and TRBJ2-3, with 8 positions matching TRBD2. The CDR3 is 15 residues long. Germline V gene lookup returns CDR1 SQVTM and CDR2 ANQGSEA. V shed 2 bases and J 6 bases; nucleotides not matched to a gene: 10. Here the CDR3 reads CSVEIPGGGGDTQYF. CDR3 DNA sequence: TGCAGCGTTGAAATACCGGGAGGGGGTGGTGATACGCAGTATTTT.

This clonotype occurred a few times. This chain connects TRBV20-1 to TRBJ1-6, with D possibly matching TRBD1 (6 bases). Trimming removed 4 bases from V and 8 bases from J, with 9 bases in between. CDR1 is DFQATT, CDR2 SNEGSKA, per germline (reference sequence). CDR3 length: 12 residues. The CDR3 reads CSANREDSPLHF. The CDR3 coding sequence is TGCAGTGCTAACAGGGAGGATTCACCCCTCCACTTT.

This chain connects TRBV3-1 to TRBJ2-2; D is unresolved. V shed 1 base and J shed 4 bases, with 10 bases lying between them. CDR3 length equals 15 residues. Germline CDR1 LGHDT, CDR2 YNNKEL (reference sequence). This CDR3 is CASSQVGSGTGELFF. Written as DNA, the CDR3 is TGTGCCAGCAGCCAAGTGGGTTCGGGCACCGGGGAGCTGTTTTTT. Supplemented by reference TRBV3-1 and TRBJ2-2, the full variable domain reads DTAVSQTPKYLVTQMGNDKSIKCEQNLGHDTMYWYKQDSKKFLKIMFSYNNKELIINETVPNRFSPKSPDKAHLNLHINSLELGDSAVYFCASSQVGSGTGELFFGEGSRLTVL.

This clonotype occurred once. The rearrangement uses TRBV10-1 and TRBJ2-2; D may be TRBD1 (6 bases). Germline CDR1 is WNHNN and CDR2 is SYGVQD (reference sequence). This CDR3 comprises 19 residues. The CDR3: CVSTRYTPTGHQNTGELFF. CDR3 bases: TGCGTCTCCACTCGTTACACACCTACGGGACATCAGAACACCGGGGAGCTGTTTTTT.

The chain links TRBV2 to TRBJ2-5; D is ambiguous. The V end was cut by 2 bases, the J end by 4 bases, with 8 bases between. There are 13 residues in the CDR3. From germline, CDR1 is SNHLY and CDR2 FYNNEI. The CDR3 sequence: CASSESDGETQYF. Here the CDR3 DNA reads TGTGCCAGCAGTGAAAGCGACGGAGAGACCCAGTACTTC.

This clonotype was counted many times. The chain uses TRBV5-4 and TRBJ2-2; 7 positions match TRBD2. Germline V gives CDR1 SGHNT, CDR2 YYREEE (reference sequence). The CDR3 extends over 15 amino acids. V lost 0 bases and J lost 5; bases outside the gene matches: 4. The CDR3 reads CASSLAMGGTGELFF. Written as DNA, the CDR3 is TGTGCCAGCAGCTTGGCCATGGGAGGGACCGGGGAGCTGTTTTTT.

This clonotype came up many times. The chain employs TRBV12-5 and TRBJ2-3; 13 nucleotides align to TRBD2. This CDR3 contains 16 residues. Germline loops: CDR1 LGHNT, CDR2 FRNRAP. V shed 4 bases and J 3 bases; nucleotides not matched to a gene: 4. The CDR3 protein is CASGSGLAGITDTQYF. CDR3 nucleotides: TGTGCTAGTGGTTCGGGACTAGCGGGGATAACAGATACGCAGTATTTT.

Details on this clonotype: A read error is possible here, since a much larger clone lies one base away. This chain joins TRBV2 and TRBJ2-7; D unclear. CDR1 is SNHLY, CDR2 FYNNEI, per germline. The CDR3 has 13 residues. The CDR3 reads CTSSVSGPYEQYF. CDR3 coding DNA: TGTACCAGCAGTGTGTCAGGACCCTACGAGCAGTACTTC.

This clonotype was counted many times. This sequence joins TRBV7-9 and TRBJ1-1; perhaps TRBD1 as D (6 bases). CDR1 is SEHNR, CDR2 FQNEAQ, per germline (reference sequence). This CDR3 comprises 14 residues. With 2 bases removed from V and 1 base from J, the gap between germline ends came to 8 bases. CDR3 in amino acids: CASSLRDTNTEAFF. The CDR3, as DNA: TGTGCCAGCAGCTTACGGGACACGAACACTGAAGCTTTCTTT.

Many counts were recorded for this clonotype. The chain uses TRBV3-1 and TRBJ1-1; D is ambiguous. Germline-derived CDR1 and CDR2 are LGHDT and YNNKEL (reference sequence). The CDR3 totals 14 residues. The V and J ends lost 1 base and 3 bases respectively, with 9 bases between them. CDR3 loop: CASSQGGAYTEAFF. CDR3 DNA sequence: TGTGCCAGCAGCCAAGGGGGTGCGTACACTGAAGCTTTCTTT.

About this clonotype itself: A much more abundant neighbour one base away suggests this may be a read error. In this CDR3 the conserved last residue, phenylalanine or tryptophan, is missing, so a read error is likely. This chain connects TRBV28 to TRBJ1-5; 7 bases line up with TRBD1. The CDR3 runs to 15 residues. Germline CDR1 is MDHEN and CDR2 is SYDVKM. J was trimmed by 2 bases and V by 6 bases; bases with no gene match: 7. The CDR3 region is CASSKQGFGNQPQHS. As DNA, the CDR3 is TGTGCCAGCAGCAAACAGGGGTTTGGCAATCAGCCCCAGCATTCT.

V is TRBV6-5 and J is TRBJ2-5; tentatively, D is TRBD1 (5 bases). In germline, CDR1 is MNHEY, CDR2 SVGAGI. Trimming pared 2 bases from V and 3 bases from J, leaving 7 bases between. The CDR3 has 13 residues. Written as DNA, the CDR3 is TGTGCCAGCAGTTACCCGACAGAAGAGACCCAGTACTTC. Encoded protein: CASSYPTEETQYF.

To note about this clonotype: One end of the junction varies from germline; a read error may be responsible. The chain recombines TRBV7-6 with TRBJ1-1; 7 nucleotides align to TRBD1. This CDR3 region has 13 residues. Germline V gives CDR1 SGHVS, CDR2 FNYEAQ. DNA of the CDR3: TGTGCCAGGAGCTCCAAGGGGGCCACTGAAGCTTTCTTT. It yields the protein CARSSKGATEAFF.

The rearrangement uses TRBV5-5 and TRBJ1-2; 7 bases map to TRBD1. CDR3 length equals 14 residues. Germline V lookup: CDR1 SGHKS, CDR2 YYEKEE (reference sequence). J lost 4 bases, V lost 4 bases, and 7 bases had no gene match. CDR3 bases: TGTGCCAGCAGCGACGGAGACAGGGCCTATGGCTACACCTTC. Translating it yields CASSDGDRAYGYTF.